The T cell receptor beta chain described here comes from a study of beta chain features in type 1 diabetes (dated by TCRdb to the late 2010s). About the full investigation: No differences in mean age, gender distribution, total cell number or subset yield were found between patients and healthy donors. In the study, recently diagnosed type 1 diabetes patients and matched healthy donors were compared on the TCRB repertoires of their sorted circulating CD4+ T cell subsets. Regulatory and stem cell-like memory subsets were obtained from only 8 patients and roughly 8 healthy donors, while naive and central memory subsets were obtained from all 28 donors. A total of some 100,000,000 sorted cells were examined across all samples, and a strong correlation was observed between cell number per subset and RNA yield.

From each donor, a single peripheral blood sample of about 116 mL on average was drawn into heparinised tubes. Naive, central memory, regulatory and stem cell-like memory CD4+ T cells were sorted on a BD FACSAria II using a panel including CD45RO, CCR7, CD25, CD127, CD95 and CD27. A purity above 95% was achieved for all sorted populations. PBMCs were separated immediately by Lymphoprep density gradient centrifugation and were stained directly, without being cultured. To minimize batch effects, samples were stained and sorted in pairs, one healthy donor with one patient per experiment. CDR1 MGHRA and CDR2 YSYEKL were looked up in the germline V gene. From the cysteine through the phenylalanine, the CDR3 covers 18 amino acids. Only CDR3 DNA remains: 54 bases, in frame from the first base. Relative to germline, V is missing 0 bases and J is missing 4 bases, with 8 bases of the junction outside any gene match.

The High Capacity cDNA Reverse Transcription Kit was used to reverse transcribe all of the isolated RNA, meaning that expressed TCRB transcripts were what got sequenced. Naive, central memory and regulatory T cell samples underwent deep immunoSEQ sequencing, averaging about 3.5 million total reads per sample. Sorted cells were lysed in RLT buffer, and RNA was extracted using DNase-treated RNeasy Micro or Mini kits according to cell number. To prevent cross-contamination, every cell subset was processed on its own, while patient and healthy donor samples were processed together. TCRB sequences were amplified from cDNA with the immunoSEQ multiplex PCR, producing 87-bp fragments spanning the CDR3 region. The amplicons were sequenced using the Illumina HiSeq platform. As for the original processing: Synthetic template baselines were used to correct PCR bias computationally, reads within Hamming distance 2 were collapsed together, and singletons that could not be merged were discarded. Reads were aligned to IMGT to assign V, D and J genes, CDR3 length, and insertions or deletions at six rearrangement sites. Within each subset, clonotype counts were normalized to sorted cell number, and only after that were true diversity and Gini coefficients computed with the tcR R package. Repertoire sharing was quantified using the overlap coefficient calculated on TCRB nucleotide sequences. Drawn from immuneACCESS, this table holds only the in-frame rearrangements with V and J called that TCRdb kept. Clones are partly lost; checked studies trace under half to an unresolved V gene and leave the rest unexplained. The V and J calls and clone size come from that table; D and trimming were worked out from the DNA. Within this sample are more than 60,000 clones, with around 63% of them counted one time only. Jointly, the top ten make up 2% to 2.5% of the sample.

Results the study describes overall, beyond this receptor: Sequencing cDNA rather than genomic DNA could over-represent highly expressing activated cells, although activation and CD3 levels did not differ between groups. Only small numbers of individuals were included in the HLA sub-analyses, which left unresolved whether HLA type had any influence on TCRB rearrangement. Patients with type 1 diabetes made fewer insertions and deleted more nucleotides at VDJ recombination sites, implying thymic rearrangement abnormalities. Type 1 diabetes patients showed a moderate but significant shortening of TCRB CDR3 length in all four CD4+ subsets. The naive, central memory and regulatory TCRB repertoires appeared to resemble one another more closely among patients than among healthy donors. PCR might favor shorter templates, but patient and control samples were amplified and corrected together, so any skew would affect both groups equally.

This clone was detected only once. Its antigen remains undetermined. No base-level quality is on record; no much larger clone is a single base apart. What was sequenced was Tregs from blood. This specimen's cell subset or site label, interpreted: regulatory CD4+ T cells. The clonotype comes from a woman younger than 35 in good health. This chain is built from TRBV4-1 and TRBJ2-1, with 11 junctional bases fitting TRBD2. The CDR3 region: CASSQESLGTSGYNEQFF. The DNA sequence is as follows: TGCGCCAGCAGCCAAGAATCTCTCGGGACTAGCGGTTACAATGAGCAGTTCTTC.